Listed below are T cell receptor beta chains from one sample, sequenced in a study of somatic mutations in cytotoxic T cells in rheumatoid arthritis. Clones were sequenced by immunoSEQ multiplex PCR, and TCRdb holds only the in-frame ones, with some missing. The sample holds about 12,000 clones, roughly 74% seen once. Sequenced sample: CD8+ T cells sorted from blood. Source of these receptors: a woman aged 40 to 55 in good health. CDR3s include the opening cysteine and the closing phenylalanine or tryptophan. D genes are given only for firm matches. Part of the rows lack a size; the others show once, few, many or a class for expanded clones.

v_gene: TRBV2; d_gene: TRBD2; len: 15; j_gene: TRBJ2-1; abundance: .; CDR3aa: CASEAGGYSYNEQFF; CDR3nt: TGTGCCAGCGAGGCGGGAGGGTACTCCTACAATGAGCAGTTCTTC
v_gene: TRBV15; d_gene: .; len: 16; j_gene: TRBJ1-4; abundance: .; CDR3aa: CATSRDSGGWGEKLFF; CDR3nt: TGTGCCACCAGCAGAGATTCCGGGGGCTGGGGTGAAAAACTGTTTTTT
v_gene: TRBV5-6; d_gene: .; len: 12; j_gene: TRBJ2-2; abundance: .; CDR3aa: CASSFDTGELFF; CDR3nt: TGTGCCAGCAGCTTCGACACCGGGGAGCTGTTTTTT
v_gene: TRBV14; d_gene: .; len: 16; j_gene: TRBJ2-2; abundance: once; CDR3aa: CASSQYGGKNTGELFF; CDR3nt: TGTGCCAGCAGCCAATACGGCGGAAAGAACACTGGGGAGCTGTTTTTT
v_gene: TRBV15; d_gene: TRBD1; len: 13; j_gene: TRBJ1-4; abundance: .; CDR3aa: CALSTGGNEKLFF; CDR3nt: TGTGCCCTATCCACAGGGGGTAATGAAAAACTGTTTTTT
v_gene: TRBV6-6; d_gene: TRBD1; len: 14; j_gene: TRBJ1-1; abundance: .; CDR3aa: CASCPGTGVTEAFF; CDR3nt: TGTGCCAGCTGTCCCGGGACAGGGGTGACTGAAGCTTTCTTT
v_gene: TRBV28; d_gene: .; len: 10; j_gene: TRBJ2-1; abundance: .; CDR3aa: CASSINEQFF; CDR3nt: TGTGCCAGCAGCATCAATGAGCAGTTCTTC
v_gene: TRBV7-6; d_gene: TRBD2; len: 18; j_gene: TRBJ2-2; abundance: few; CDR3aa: CASSLVPLSGKNTGELFF; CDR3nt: TGTGCCAGCAGCTTAGTCCCCCTTAGCGGGAAGAACACCGGGGAGCTGTTTTTT
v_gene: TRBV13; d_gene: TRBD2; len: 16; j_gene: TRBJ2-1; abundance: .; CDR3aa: CASSLNPGGQNNEQFF; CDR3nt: TGTGCCAGCAGCTTAAATCCGGGGGGGCAGAACAATGAGCAGTTCTTC
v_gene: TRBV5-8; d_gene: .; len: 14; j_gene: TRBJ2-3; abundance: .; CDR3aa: CASSLRGDTDTQYF; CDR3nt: TGTGCCAGCAGCCTCAGGGGCGATACAGATACGCAGTATTTT
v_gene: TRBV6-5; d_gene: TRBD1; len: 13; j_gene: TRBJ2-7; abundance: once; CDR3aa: CAARGQDYYEQYF; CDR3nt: TGTGCCGCCCGGGGACAGGACTATTACGAGCAGTACTTC
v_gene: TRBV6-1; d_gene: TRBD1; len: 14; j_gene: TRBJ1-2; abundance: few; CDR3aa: CASMTGGADYGYTF; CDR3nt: TGTGCCAGCATGACAGGGGGCGCGGACTATGGCTACACCTTC
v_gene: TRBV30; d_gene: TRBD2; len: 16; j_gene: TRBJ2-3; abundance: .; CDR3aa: CAWSAEHELALDTQYF; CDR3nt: TGTGCCTGGAGCGCCGAACACGAACTAGCGTTGGATACGCAGTATTTT
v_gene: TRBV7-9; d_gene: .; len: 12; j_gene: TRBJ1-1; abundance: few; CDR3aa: CASSLFDSEAFF; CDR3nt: TGTGCCAGCAGCTTATTTGACAGTGAAGCTTTCTTT
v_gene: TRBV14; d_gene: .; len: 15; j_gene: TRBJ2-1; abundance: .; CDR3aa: CASSRLTESYNEQFF; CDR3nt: TGTGCCAGCAGCCGCCTGACAGAATCCTACAATGAGCAGTTCTTC
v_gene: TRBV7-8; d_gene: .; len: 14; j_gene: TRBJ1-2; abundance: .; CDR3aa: CASSLEAGIDGYTF; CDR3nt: TGTGCCAGCAGCCTAGAGGCGGGGATCGACGGCTACACCTTC
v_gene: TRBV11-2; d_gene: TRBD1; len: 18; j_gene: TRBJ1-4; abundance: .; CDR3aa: CASSLAQGLGETNEKLFF; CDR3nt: TGTGCCAGCAGCTTAGCACAGGGGCTTGGAGAAACTAATGAAAAACTGTTTTTT
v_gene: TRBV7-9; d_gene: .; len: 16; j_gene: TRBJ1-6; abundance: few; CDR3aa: CASSLEEEAYNSPLHF; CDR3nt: TGTGCCAGCAGCTTGGAGGAGGAGGCCTATAATTCACCCCTCCACTTT
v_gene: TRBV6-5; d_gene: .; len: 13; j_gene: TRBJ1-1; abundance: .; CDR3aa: CASSLGRNTEAFF; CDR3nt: TGTGCCAGCAGTCTCGGGAGGAACACTGAAGCTTTCTTT
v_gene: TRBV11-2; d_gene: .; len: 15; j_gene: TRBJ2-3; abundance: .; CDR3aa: CASSLAGSVGDTQYF; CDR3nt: TGTGCCAGCAGCTTGGCGGGGTCGGTTGGGGATACGCAGTATTTT
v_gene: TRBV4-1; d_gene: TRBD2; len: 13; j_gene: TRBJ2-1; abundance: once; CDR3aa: CASSQDAGDEQFF; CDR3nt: TGCGCCAGCAGCCAAGATGCGGGGGATGAGCAGTTCTTC
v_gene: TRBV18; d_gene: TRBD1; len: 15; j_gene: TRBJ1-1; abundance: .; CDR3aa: CASSLPGQGNTEAFF; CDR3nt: TGTGCCAGCTCACTCCCGGGACAGGGGAACACTGAAGCTTTCTTT
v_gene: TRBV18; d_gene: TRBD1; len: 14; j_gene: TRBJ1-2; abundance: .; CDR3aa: CASSLQDRADGYTF; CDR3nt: TGTGCCAGCTCCCTTCAGGACAGGGCGGATGGCTACACCTTC
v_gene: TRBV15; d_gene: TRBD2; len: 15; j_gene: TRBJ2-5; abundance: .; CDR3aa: CATSRNLGGGETQYF; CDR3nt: TGTGCCACCAGCAGGAACTTGGGGGGGGGAGAGACCCAGTACTTC
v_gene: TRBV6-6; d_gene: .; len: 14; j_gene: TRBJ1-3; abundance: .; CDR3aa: CASTLAISGNTIYF; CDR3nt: TGTGCCAGCACCCTAGCTATCTCTGGAAACACCATATATTTT
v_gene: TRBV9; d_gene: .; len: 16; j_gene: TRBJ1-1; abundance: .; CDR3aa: CASSVGGTAPRDGAFF; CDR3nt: TGTGCCAGCAGCGTAGGTGGTACAGCCCCCCGTGATGGAGCTTTCTTT
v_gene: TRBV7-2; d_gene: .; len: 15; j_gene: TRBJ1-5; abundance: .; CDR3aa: CASSLEAYSNQPQHF; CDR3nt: TGTGCCAGCAGCTTAGAAGCCTATAGCAATCAGCCCCAGCATTTT
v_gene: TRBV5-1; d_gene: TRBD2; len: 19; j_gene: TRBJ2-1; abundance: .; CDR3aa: CASTNPGLAGVYSYNEQFF; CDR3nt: TGCGCCAGCACCAATCCGGGACTAGCGGGAGTTTACTCCTACAATGAGCAGTTCTTC
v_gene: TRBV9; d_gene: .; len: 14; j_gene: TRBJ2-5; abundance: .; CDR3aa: CASSVTTEQETQYF; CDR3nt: TGTGCCAGCAGCGTAACCACAGAGCAAGAGACCCAGTACTTC
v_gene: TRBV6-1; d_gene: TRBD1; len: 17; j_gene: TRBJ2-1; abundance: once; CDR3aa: CASSDPPGGQGHNEQFF; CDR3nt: TGTGCCAGCAGTGATCCCCCAGGGGGACAGGGGCACAATGAGCAGTTCTTC
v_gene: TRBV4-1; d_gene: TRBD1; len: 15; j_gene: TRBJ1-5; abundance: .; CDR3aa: CASSSTGGAGQPQHF; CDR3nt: TGCGCCAGCAGCTCGACAGGGGGCGCGGGTCAGCCCCAGCATTTT
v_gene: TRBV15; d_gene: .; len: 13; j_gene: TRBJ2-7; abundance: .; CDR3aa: CATSRRAFYEQYF; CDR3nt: TGTGCCACCAGCAGAAGGGCCTTCTACGAGCAGTACTTC
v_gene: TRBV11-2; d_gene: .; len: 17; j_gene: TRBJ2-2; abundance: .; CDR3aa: CASSLLYQWGAAGELFF; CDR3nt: TGTGCCAGCAGCTTACTTTATCAGTGGGGGGCTGCCGGGGAGCTGTTTTTT
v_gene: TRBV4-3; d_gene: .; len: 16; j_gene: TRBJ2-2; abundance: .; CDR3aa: CASSQEGLAKTGELFF; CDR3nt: TGCGCCAGCAGCCAAGAAGGGCTAGCGAAAACCGGGGAGCTGTTTTTT
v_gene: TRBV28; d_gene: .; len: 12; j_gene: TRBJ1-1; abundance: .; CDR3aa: CASSLGTFEAFF; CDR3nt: TGTGCCAGCAGTTTGGGGACCTTTGAAGCTTTCTTT
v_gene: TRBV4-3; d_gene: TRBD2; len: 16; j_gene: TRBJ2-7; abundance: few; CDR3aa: CASSQDRAGGPWEQYF; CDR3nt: TGCGCCAGCAGCCAAGATAGAGCGGGAGGGCCGTGGGAGCAGTACTTC
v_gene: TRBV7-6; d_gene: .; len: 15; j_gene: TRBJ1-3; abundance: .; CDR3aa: CASSLTAHSGNTIYF; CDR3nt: TGTGCCAGCAGCTTAACAGCGCACTCTGGAAACACCATATATTTT
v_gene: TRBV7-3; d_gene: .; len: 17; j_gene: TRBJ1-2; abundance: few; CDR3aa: CASSLTGLYQERDGYTF; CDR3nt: TGTGCCAGCAGCTTAACCGGACTTTATCAGGAGCGGGATGGCTACACCTTC
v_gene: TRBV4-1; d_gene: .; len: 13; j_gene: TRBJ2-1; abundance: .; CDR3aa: CASSQATWNEQFF; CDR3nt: TGCGCCAGCAGCCAAGCGACCTGGAATGAGCAGTTCTTC
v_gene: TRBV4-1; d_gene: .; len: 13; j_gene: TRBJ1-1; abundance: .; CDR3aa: CASSQDSAAEAFF; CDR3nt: TGCGCCAGCAGCCAAGATTCGGCAGCTGAAGCTTTCTTT
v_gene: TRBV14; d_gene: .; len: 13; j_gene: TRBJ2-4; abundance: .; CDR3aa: CASSQSIYDIQYF; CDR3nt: TGTGCCAGCAGCCAAAGTATCTATGACATTCAGTACTTC
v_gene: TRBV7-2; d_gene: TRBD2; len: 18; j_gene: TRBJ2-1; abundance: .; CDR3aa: CASSLALGLTSGSIEQFF; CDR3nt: TGTGCCAGCAGCTTAGCGCTGGGTCTTACTAGCGGGAGTATTGAGCAGTTCTTC
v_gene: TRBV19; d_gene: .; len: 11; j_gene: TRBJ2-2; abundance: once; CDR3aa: CASSITGELFF; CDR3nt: TGTGCCAGTAGTATAACCGGGGAGCTGTTTTTT
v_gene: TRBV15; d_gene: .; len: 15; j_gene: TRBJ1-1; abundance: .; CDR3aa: CATRSDGHLNTEAFF; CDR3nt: TGTGCCACCAGATCGGACGGTCATCTGAACACTGAAGCTTTCTTT
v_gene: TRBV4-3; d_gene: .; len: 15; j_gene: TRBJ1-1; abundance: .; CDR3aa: CASSQDRGAGTEAFF; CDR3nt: TGCGCCAGCAGCCAAGATAGAGGGGCAGGCACTGAAGCTTTCTTT
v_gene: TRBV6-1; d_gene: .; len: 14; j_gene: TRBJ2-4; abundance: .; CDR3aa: CASSAQPGQGIQYF; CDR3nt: TGTGCCAGCAGTGCCCAACCGGGACAAGGAATTCAGTACTTC
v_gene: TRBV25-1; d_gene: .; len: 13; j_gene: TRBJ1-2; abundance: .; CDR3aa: CASKATEDYGYTF; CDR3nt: TGTGCCAGCAAAGCCACAGAGGACTATGGCTACACCTTC
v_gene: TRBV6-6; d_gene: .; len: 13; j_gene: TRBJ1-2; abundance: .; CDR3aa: CASSSAANYGYTF; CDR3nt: TGTGCCAGCAGTAGTGCAGCTAACTATGGCTACACCTTC
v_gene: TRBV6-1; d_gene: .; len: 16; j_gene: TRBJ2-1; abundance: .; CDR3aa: CASSDLALTSYNEQFF; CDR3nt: TGTGCCAGCAGTGATCTAGCTCTGACCTCCTACAATGAGCAGTTCTTC
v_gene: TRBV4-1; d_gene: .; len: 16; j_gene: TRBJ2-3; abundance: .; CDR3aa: CASSQDGAGSTDTQYF; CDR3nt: TGCGCCAGCAGCCAAGATGGGGCGGGAAGCACAGATACGCAGTATTTT
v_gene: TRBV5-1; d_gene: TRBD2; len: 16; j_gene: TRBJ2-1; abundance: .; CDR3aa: CASSRDASGGATEQFF; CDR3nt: TGCGCCAGCAGCCGGGACGCTAGCGGGGGGGCCACCGAGCAGTTCTTC
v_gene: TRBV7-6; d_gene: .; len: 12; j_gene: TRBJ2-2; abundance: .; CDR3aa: CASSLLFGELFF; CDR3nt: TGTGCCAGCAGCCTCCTTTTCGGGGAGCTGTTTTTT
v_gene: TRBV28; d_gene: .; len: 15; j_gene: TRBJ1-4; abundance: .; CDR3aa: CASSTNKASNEKLFF; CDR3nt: TGTGCCAGCAGTACTAACAAGGCTTCGAATGAAAAACTGTTTTTT
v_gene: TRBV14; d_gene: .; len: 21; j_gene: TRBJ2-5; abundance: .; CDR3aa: CASSQDILAYSGGELEQTQYF; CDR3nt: TGTGCCAGCAGCCAAGACATCTTGGCCTACTCGGGCGGGGAATTGGAACAGACCCAGTACTTC
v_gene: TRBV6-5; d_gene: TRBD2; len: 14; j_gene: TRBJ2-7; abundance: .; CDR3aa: CASSYERESYEQYF; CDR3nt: TGTGCCAGCAGTTACGAGCGGGAGTCCTACGAGCAGTACTTC
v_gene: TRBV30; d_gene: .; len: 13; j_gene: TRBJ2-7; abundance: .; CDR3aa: CAWSGGQSYEQYF; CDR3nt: TGTGCCTGGAGTGGAGGACAGTCCTACGAGCAGTACTTC
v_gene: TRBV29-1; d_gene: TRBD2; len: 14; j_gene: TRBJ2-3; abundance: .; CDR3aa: CSADGGGGTDTQYF; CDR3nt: TGCAGCGCCGACGGCGGGGGGGGCACAGATACGCAGTATTTT
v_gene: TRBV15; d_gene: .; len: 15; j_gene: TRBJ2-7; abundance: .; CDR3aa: CATSREAGQNYEQYF; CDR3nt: TGTGCCACCAGCAGAGAAGCCGGCCAGAACTACGAGCAGTACTTC
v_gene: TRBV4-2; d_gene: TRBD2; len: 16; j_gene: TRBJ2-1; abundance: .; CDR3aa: CASSQEESGREYEQFF; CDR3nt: TGTGCCAGCAGCCAAGAGGAGAGCGGGAGAGAATATGAGCAGTTCTTC